This TCR beta chain is drawn from a study of cytomegalovirus exposure and HLA in healthy donors. PCR involved 60 Vbeta and 13 Jbeta primers. Libraries were prepared by immunoSEQ multiplex PCR; TCRdb keeps only in-frame clonotypes and omits some of them. The sample has approximately 58,000 clones, 75% to 85% seen once. V lost 2 bases, J lost 7 bases, and 10 bases stayed unmatched. The germline gives CDR1 SNHLY, CDR2 FYNNEI. The CDR3 length is 15 residues. The rearrangement joins TRBV2 to TRBJ1-1; TRBD1 matches at 7 bases. This clonotype was obtained from a man in his thirties or forties in good health and CMV-seronegative. The specimen sequenced was PBMCs. Here the CDR3 reads CASSELTGSSIEAFF. The CDR3 coding sequence is TGTGCCAGCAGTGAACTGACAGGGAGTAGTATTGAAGCTTTCTTT.